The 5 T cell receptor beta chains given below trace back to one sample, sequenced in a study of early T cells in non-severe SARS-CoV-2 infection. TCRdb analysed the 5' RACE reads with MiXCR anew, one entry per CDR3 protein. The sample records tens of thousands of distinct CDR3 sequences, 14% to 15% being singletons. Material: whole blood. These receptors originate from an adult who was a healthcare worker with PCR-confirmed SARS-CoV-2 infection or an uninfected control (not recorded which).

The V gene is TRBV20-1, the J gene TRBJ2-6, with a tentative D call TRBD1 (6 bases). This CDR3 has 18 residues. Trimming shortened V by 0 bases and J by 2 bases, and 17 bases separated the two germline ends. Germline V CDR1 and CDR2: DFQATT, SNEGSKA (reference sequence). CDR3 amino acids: CSARDDRNSPPGANVLTF. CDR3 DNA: TGCAGTGCTAGAGATGACAGGAACTCTCCTCCTGGGGCCAACGTCCTGACTTTC.

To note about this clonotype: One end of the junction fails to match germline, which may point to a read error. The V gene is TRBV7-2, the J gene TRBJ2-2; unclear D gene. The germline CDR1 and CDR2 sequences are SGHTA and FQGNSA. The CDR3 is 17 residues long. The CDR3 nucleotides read TGTGTCAGCAGCTTTTCCGTCCGACAACCGAACACCGGGGAGCTGTTTTTT. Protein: CVSSFSVRQPNTGELFF.

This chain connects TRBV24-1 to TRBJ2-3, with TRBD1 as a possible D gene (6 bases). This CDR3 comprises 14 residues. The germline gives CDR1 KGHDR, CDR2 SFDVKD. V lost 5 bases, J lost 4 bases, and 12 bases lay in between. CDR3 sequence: CATSGWTAADTQYF. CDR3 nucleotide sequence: TGTGCCACCAGTGGCTGGACAGCGGCAGATACGCAGTATTTT.

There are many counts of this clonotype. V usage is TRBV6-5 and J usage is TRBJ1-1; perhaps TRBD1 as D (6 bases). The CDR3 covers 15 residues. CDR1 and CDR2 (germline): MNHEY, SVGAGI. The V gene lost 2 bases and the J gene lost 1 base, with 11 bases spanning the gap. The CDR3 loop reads CASSYGGGQNTEAFF. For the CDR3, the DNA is TGTGCCAGCAGTTACGGGGGGGGCCAGAACACTGAAGCTTTCTTT.

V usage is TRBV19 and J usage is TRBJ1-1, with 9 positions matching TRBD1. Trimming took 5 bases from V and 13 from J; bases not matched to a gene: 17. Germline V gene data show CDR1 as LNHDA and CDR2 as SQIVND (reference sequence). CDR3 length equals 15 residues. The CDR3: CASSPEARTGAKSFF. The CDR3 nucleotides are TGTGCCAGTAGTCCTGAGGCCCGGACAGGGGCAAAGAGTTTCTTT. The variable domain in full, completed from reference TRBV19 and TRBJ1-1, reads DGGITQSPKYLFRKEGQNVTLSCEQNLNHDAMYWYRQDPGQGLRLIYYSQIVNDFQKGDIAEGYSVSREKKESFPLTVTSAQKNPTAFYLCASSPEARTGAKSFFGQGTRLTVV.